The 29 T cell receptor beta chains reported below all come from one sample, sequenced in a study of CD4 T cells in relation to SARS-CoV-2 and coronaviruses (dated by TCRdb to the early 2020s). Receptor amplification or capture employed the immunoSEQ multiplex PCR assay. Sourced from immuneACCESS, this table was stored by TCRdb with only in-frame sequences that have V and J called. A share of the clones is absent; for the studies checked, an unresolved V gene accounts for under half, and the remainder has no known explanation. The sample includes tens of thousands of clones, with about 91% observed a single time. About 0.36% of the sample goes to the ten largest clones. Sequenced material: naive CD4+ T cells from PBMCs. The cell subset or site label, as the study defines it: naive CD4+ T cells isolated by negative enrichment. All receptors come from an adult with COVID-19.

V and J are TRBV7-8 and TRBJ1-4; possible D gene TRBD1, 5 bases. Germline V gene data show CDR1 as SGHVS and CDR2 as FQNEAQ. This CDR3 contains 15 residues. With 1 base removed from V and 8 bases from J, the gap between germline ends came to 14 bases. CDR3 nucleotides: TGTGCCAGCAGCTTAGGGGGGACCAGAGGGGAAAAACTGTTTTTT. It yields the protein CASSLGGTRGEKLFF.

The chain uses TRBV14 and TRBJ2-2, with 9 bases fitting TRBD1. The V gene end was trimmed by 4 bases and the J gene end by 5 bases; junction bases not matched to a gene: 8. This CDR3 has 16 amino acids. The germline CDR1 and CDR2 sequences are SGHDN and FVKESK. The DNA of the CDR3 is TGTGCCAGCAGCCCCTCTCACAGGGGGCGGACCGGGGAGCTGTTTTTT. As protein: CASSPSHRGRTGELFF.

Comments on this clone: One end of the junction varies from germline; a read error may be responsible. This chain links TRBV12-3 or TRBV12-4 with TRBJ2-7; no clear D. This CDR3 has 12 residues. The chain's CDR3 is CASSLADRGPTF. CDR3 DNA sequence: TGTGCCAGCAGTTTAGCGGATCGCGGACCGACTTTC.

The chain is built from TRBV3-1 (or the pseudogene TRBV3-2) and TRBJ2-5; D is undetermined. The CDR3 spans 14 residues. V was pared by 2 bases and J by 5 bases, with 12 bases between. The germline CDR1 and CDR2 sequences are LGHDT and YNNKEL (reference sequence). CDR3 residues: CASSQSRLSETQYF. In nucleotides, the CDR3 is TGTGCCAGCAGCCAATCGAGACTGTCGGAGACCCAGTACTTC.

V is TRBV2 and J is TRBJ2-7; TRBD2 matches at 8 bases. V shed 5 bases and J 0 bases; nucleotides not matched to a gene: 6. Germline V CDR1 and CDR2: SNHLY, FYNNEI. This CDR3 comprises 15 residues. The CDR3 nucleotides are TGTGCCAGCAGTCTTAGCGGGACCAACTCCTACGAGCAGTACTTC. This gives the protein CASSLSGTNSYEQYF. Full variable domain (outside the CDR3, taken from reference TRBV2 and TRBJ2-7): EPEVTQTPSHQVTQMGQEVILRCVPISNHLYFYWYRQILGQKVEFLVSFYNNEISEKSEIFDDQFSVERPDGSNFTLKIRSTKLEDSAMYFCASSLSGTNSYEQYFGPGTRLTVT.

The chain recombines TRBV6-5 with TRBJ2-1; possibly TRBD1 or TRBD2 for D (5 bases each). V was cut by 0 bases and J by 0 bases, with 9 bases left in between. The CDR3 is 16 residues long. Germline V gene sequence: CDR1 MNHEY, CDR2 SVGAGI. Here the CDR3 reads CASSYSRGGSYNEQFF. CDR3 bases: TGTGCCAGCAGTTACTCGAGGGGCGGCTCCTACAATGAGCAGTTCTTC.

The rearrangement joins TRBV29-1 to TRBJ1-5; a possible D gene is TRBD1 (5 bases). V was cut by 6 bases and J by 2 bases, with 11 bases left in between. The CDR3 sequence is 13 residues long. Germline CDR1 SQVTM, CDR2 ANQGSEA. CDR3 loop: CSVLQGGNQPQHF. DNA of the CDR3: TGCAGCGTACTCCAGGGTGGCAATCAGCCCCAGCATTTT.

This chain joins TRBV27 and TRBJ1-4; D not certain. Germline CDR1 and CDR2: MNHEY and SMNVEV (reference sequence). The V end lost 4 bases, the J end lost 0 bases, and 3 bases lay between the germline ends. The CDR3 is 13 amino acids. The CDR3 is CASSSTTNEKLFF. In DNA, the CDR3 is TGTGCCAGCAGTTCCACAACTAATGAAAAACTGTTTTTT.

The CDR3 bases are TGTGCCAGCAGTTTGTACACTGGACGTATACAAGAGACCCAGTACTTC. As protein: CASSLYTGRIQETQYF. The chain has TRBV28 and TRBJ2-5; D gene ambiguous. CDR3 size: 16 residues. Germline CDR1 reads MDHEN; CDR2 reads SYDVKM. With 3 bases removed from V and 2 bases from J, the gap between germline ends came to 16 bases.

The chain carries TRBV9 and TRBJ2-4; no clear D. The CDR3 has 15 residues. Germline CDR1 and CDR2: SGDLS and YYNGEE. V was clipped by 3 bases and J by 6 bases, with 16 bases between them. The CDR3 DNA follows: TGTGCCAGCAGCGCCAATGATGGAAGATCAAACATTCAGTACTTC. It encodes CASSANDGRSNIQYF.

This rearrangement joins TRBV29-1 to TRBJ2-3; D unresolved. Between the trimmed V and J ends, which lost 6 bases and 6 bases, there was a span of 10 bases. This CDR3 comprises 11 residues. Germline V gene sequence: CDR1 SQVTM, CDR2 ANQGSEA. The CDR3 DNA is TGCAGCGTGGACGGGTTTGATACGCAGTATTTT. This encodes CSVDGFDTQYF.

This chain connects TRBV28 to TRBJ2-7; TRBD2 matches at 15 bases. V lost 4 bases, J lost 4 bases, and 2 bases stayed unmatched. The CDR3 runs 15 residues. The germline V gene encodes CDR1 MDHEN and CDR2 SYDVKM. The CDR3 DNA sequence: TGTGCCAGCAGTTCGGGACTAGCGGGAGGATACGAGCAGTACTTC. This sequence encodes CASSSGLAGGYEQYF.

The V and J genes are TRBV7-3 and TRBJ2-3; 12 nucleotides line up with TRBD2. The J segment lost 4 bases and the V segment lost 2 bases, leaving 4 bases of the junction unmatched. The CDR3 contains 16 residues. Germline loops: CDR1 SGHTA, CDR2 FQGTGA. This chain's CDR3 is CASSLQLAGGSDTQYF. Written as DNA, the CDR3 is TGTGCCAGCAGCTTACAACTAGCGGGAGGTTCAGATACGCAGTATTTT.

The chain employs TRBV3-1 (or the pseudogene TRBV3-2) and TRBJ2-7; D perhaps matches TRBD1 (5 bases). Germline V gene data show CDR1 as LGHDT and CDR2 as YNNKEL (reference sequence). The length of the CDR3 is 16 residues. The germline V and J ends were trimmed by 0 bases and 9 bases, with 21 bases remaining between them. The CDR3, as DNA: TGTGCCAGCAGCCAAGATCACAGGACGACCTCCCCGGGGCAGTACTTC. Protein sequence: CASSQDHRTTSPGQYF.

The chain joins TRBV29-1 to TRBJ2-3; TRBD2 matches 9 bases. This CDR3 region has 16 residues. Germline V gene data show CDR1 as SQVTM and CDR2 as ANQGSEA. V lost 2 bases and J lost 1; bases outside the gene matches: 7. The CDR3 DNA is TGCAGCGTTGAAAGTCGTTTAGCGGGAGGCACAGATACGCAGTATTTT. It codes for CSVESRLAGGTDTQYF.

The V and J genes are TRBV9 and TRBJ2-6; 11 positions agree with TRBD2. The V gene's germline CDR1 is SGDLS and CDR2 YYNGEE. The V and J ends lost 4 bases and 2 bases, in that order; junction bases with no gene match: 8. The CDR3 sequence is 18 residues long. The CDR3 region has the DNA TGTGCCAGCAGCCCAACTAGCGGGAGAGCGGCTGGGGCCAACGTCCTGACTTTC. It translates to CASSPTSGRAAGANVLTF.

The V and J genes are TRBV2 and TRBJ2-2; tentatively, D is TRBD1 or TRBD2 (5 bases each). With 2 bases removed from V and 4 bases from J, the gap between germline ends came to 14 bases. CDR1 is SNHLY and CDR2 is FYNNEI in the germline V gene. The CDR3 consists of 16 residues. The CDR3 nucleotides are TGTGCCAGCAGTGAAACCATAGCGAGGGGCACCGGGGAGCTGTTTTTT. It yields the protein CASSETIARGTGELFF.

This chain uses TRBV30 with TRBJ2-1; D not certain. The CDR3 is 15 residues long. V lost 3 bases and J lost 0, with 12 bases in between. Per the germline V gene, CDR1 is GTSNPN and CDR2 is SVGIG (reference sequence). In nucleotides, the CDR3 is TGTGCCTGGAGACGTCGGTTGAGCTCCTACAATGAGCAGTTCTTC. It yields the protein CAWRRRLSSYNEQFF.

The chain uses TRBV5-6 and TRBJ2-3; 7 bases are shared with TRBD2. CDR1 SGHDT and CDR2 YYEEEE come from the germline V gene. This CDR3 spans 17 amino acids. V was pared by 4 bases and J by 2 bases, with 13 bases of the junction left unmatched. The DNA of the CDR3 is TGTGCCAGCAGCCCCCTGGCCCTAGCGGATATCACAGATACGCAGTATTTT. Translated, it gives CASSPLALADITDTQYF.

This clone was detected only once. The rearrangement links TRBV7-3 to TRBJ2-1; tentatively, D is TRBD2 (7 bases). Germline V gene sequence: CDR1 SGHTA, CDR2 FQGTGA. The CDR3 spans 16 residues. With 5 bases removed from V and 4 bases from J, the gap between germline ends came to 18 bases. The DNA for the CDR3 is TGTGCCAGCAGCCCGAGGGGGAGGGCCCAATACAATGAGCAGTTCTTC. Translation: CASSPRGRAQYNEQFF.

For the CDR3, the DNA is TGTGCCACCCCGTCGGGGACCGCGAACACCGGGGAGCTGTTTTTT. Encoded protein: CATPSGTANTGELFF. The gene calls are TRBV2 and TRBJ2-2; possibly TRBD1 or TRBD2 for D (5 bases each). This CDR3 contains 15 residues. CDR1 and CDR2 (germline): SNHLY, FYNNEI. Deletions cut 10 bases from V and 0 bases from J, with 15 bases between.

This chain connects TRBV10-3 to TRBJ2-7, with D hard to call. The CDR3 has 15 amino acids. V lost 0 bases and J lost 0, with 9 bases in between. Germline values: CDR1 ENHRY, CDR2 SYGVKD. Written as DNA, the CDR3 is TGTGCCATCAGTGAGTCTGACTTCAACTCCTACGAGCAGTACTTC. Translation: CAISESDFNSYEQYF.

This clone was observed a few times. The V and J genes are TRBV3-1 (or the pseudogene TRBV3-2) and TRBJ2-7; the D gene is possibly TRBD2 (6 bases). The germline V gene has CDR1 LGHDT and CDR2 YNNKEL (reference sequence). The CDR3 is 11 amino acids. V lost 5 bases to trimming and J lost 7 bases, with 9 bases between them. As DNA, the CDR3 is TGTGCCAGCAGCAATGGGGGGGAGCAGTACTTC. Amino acid sequence: CASSNGGEQYF.

The chain links TRBV7-9 to TRBJ1-2; D is perhaps TRBD1 (6 bases). The CDR3 runs to 16 residues. Germline CDR1 is SEHNR and CDR2 is FQNEAQ (reference sequence). V was cut by 4 bases and J by 6 bases, with 21 bases left in between. The CDR3 is CASSSYTAGGADGYTF. CDR3 in DNA: TGTGCCAGCAGCTCCTATACGGCCGGGGGCGCGGATGGCTACACCTTC. Full variable domain (rest looked up from reference TRBV7-9 and TRBJ1-2): DTGVSQNPRHKITKRGQNVTFRCDPISEHNRLYWYRQTLGQGPEFLTYFQNEAQLEKSRLLSDRFSAERPKGSFSTLEIQRTEQGDSAMYLCASSSYTAGGADGYTFGSGTRLTVV.

This chain joins TRBV9 and TRBJ1-3; no reliable D call. Germline CDR1 and CDR2: SGDLS and YYNGEE. V was clipped by 8 bases and J by 0 bases, with 3 bases between them. This CDR3 contains 11 residues. The CDR3 sequence: CASSSGNTIYF. CDR3 DNA sequence: TGTGCCAGTTCCTCTGGAAACACCATATATTTT.

This clone showed up just a few times. The rearrangement joins TRBV7-9 to TRBJ2-2; TRBD2 aligns across 12 bases. This CDR3 comprises 18 residues. The V and J ends lost 1 base and 3 bases, in that order; junction bases with no gene match: 6. CDR1 is SEHNR, CDR2 FQNEAQ, per germline (reference sequence). The CDR3 bases are TGTGCCAGCAGCTTAGGACTAGCGGGAGTAACGTACACCGGGGAGCTGTTTTTT. Translation gives CASSLGLAGVTYTGELFF. The whole variable domain, filled in from reference TRBV7-9 and TRBJ2-2, reads DTGVSQNPRHKITKRGQNVTFRCDPISEHNRLYWYRQTLGQGPEFLTYFQNEAQLEKSRLLSDRFSAERPKGSFSTLEIQRTEQGDSAMYLCASSLGLAGVTYTGELFFGEGSRLTVL.

The rearrangement links TRBV5-1 to TRBJ2-1; D is possibly TRBD2 (5 bases). Germline CDR1 is SGHRS and CDR2 is YFSETQ. Trimming left V 0 bases short and J 5 bases short, with 9 bases between. The CDR3 spans 14 residues. The CDR3 spells CASSLGGANNEQFF. The CDR3 DNA follows: TGCGCCAGCAGCTTGGGGGGAGCTAACAATGAGCAGTTCTTC.

This clone appeared a single time. The CDR3 here is CASSVPEGGRVGEEQFF. For the CDR3, the DNA is TGCGCCAGCAGTGTCCCCGAGGGGGGGAGGGTAGGAGAGGAGCAGTTCTTC. This chain uses TRBV10-1 with TRBJ2-1; D is perhaps TRBD2 (7 bases). V was clipped by 4 bases and J by 10 bases, with 26 bases between them. This CDR3 is 17 amino acids long. Looked up from germline, CDR1 is WNHNN and CDR2 is SYGVQD (reference sequence).

The chain links TRBV28 to TRBJ2-3, with 9 bases identical to TRBD2. CDR3 length: 15 residues. Germline trimming cut 3 bases from V and 4 bases from J; bases unmatched to any gene: 5. CDR1 is MDHEN and CDR2 is SYDVKM in the germline V gene. The CDR3 coding sequence is TGTGCCAGCAGTTTGGCGGGAGGGCGGGCAGATACGCAGTATTTT. Translating gives CASSLAGGRADTQYF.